Presented here are 18 T cell receptor beta chains from one specimen sequenced in a study of regulatory T cells in long-lasting Graves disease. Noted time point: persistent/refractory GD, antithyroid drugs over 5 years with positive TRAb. Construction of the TCR library relied on RNA isolated from PBMCs. HTBI primers from iRepertoire and Arm-PCR of CDR3 regions yielded the TCR beta libraries. TCRdb fed the multiplex PCR reads into MiXCR, producing one record per CDR3 protein. The sample shows roughly 430,000 distinct CDR3 sequences, 20% to 25% of them seen only once. The specimen was peripheral blood mononuclear cells (PBMCs), collected when the disease was refractory, from a patient treated with antithyroid drugs. The receptors originated from a female donor with Graves disease.

At least ten counts were recorded for this clonotype. V is TRBV3-1 and J is TRBJ1-2; D uncertain. The V gene's germline CDR1 is LGHDT and CDR2 YNNKEL (reference sequence). Deletions cut 4 bases from V and 6 bases from J, with 6 bases between. The length of the CDR3 is 11 residues. This CDR3 reads CASSRRDGYTF. The CDR3 bases are TGTGCCAGCAGCCGACGGGATGGCTACACCTTC. The whole variable domain, remainder taken from reference TRBV3-1 and TRBJ1-2, is DTAVSQTPKYLVTQMGNDKSIKCEQNLGHDTMYWYKQDSKKFLKIMFSYNNKELIINETVPNRFSPKSPDKAHLNLHINSLELGDSAVYFCASSRRDGYTFGSGTRLTVV.

The genes are TRBV4-1 and TRBJ2-5; 9 nucleotides match TRBD2. Germline assignment: CDR1 MGHRA and CDR2 YSYEKL. The V gene end was trimmed by 3 bases and the J gene end by 5 bases; junction bases not matched to a gene: 4. The CDR3 loop spans 14 amino acids. CDR3 amino acids: CASSHPGLAETQYF. DNA for the CDR3: TGCGCCAGCAGCCACCCCGGACTAGCGGAGACCCAGTACTTC.

A note on this clonotype: A much larger clone sits a single nucleotide away, making a read error possible. This chain joins TRBV28 and TRBJ2-7, with D perhaps matching TRBD2 (7 bases). Germline CDR1 reads MDHEN; CDR2 reads SYDVKM. The CDR3 is 15 amino acids. CDR3 DNA sequence: TGTGCCAGCAGTTTAGGACTTGGGGGGGCCTACGAGCAATACTTC. Protein sequence: CASSLGLGGAYEQYF.

The chain recombines TRBV29-1 with TRBJ1-2; weak D call: TRBD1 (6 bases). This CDR3 is built from 13 residues. CDR1 SQVTM and CDR2 ANQGSEA come from the germline V gene. Trimming removed 7 bases from V and 4 bases from J, with 16 bases in between. DNA for the CDR3: TGCAGCGCCCGAACGGGGGGCTCCTATGGCTACACCTTC. Translating gives CSARTGGSYGYTF.

There are many counts of this clonotype. The rearrangement uses TRBV28 and TRBJ1-5; D not resolved. With 7 bases removed from V and 2 bases from J, the gap between germline ends came to 15 bases. The CDR3 totals 15 residues. Germline V CDR1 and CDR2: MDHEN, SYDVKM. The CDR3 is CASIDNGVGNQPQHF. For the CDR3, the DNA is TGTGCCAGCATCGACAACGGGGTTGGCAATCAGCCCCAGCATTTT. Based on the CDR3 plus reference TRBV28 and TRBJ1-5, the full variable domain is DVKVTQSSRYLVKRTGEKVFLECVQDMDHENMFWYRQDPGLGLRLIYFSYDVKMKEKGDIPEGYSVSREKKERFSLILESASTNQTSMYLCASIDNGVGNQPQHFGDGTRLSIL.

The V gene is TRBV29-1, the J gene TRBJ1-2; a possible D gene is TRBD1 (6 bases). The length of the CDR3 is 17 residues. CDR1 and CDR2 from the germline V gene are SQVTM and ANQGSEA. V shed 0 bases and J shed 1 base, with 18 bases lying between them. The chain's CDR3 is CSVEDLIQGTINYGYTF. The CDR3 bases are TGCAGCGTTGAAGATCTCATACAGGGTACTATTAACTATGGCTACACCTTC. Full variable domain (remainder filled in from reference TRBV29-1 and TRBJ1-2): SAVISQKPSRDICQRGTSLTIQCQVDSQVTMMFWYRQQPGQSLTLIATANQGSEATYESGFVIDKFPISRPNLTFSTLTVSNMSPEDSSIYLCSVEDLIQGTINYGYTFGSGTRLTVV.

The J gene is TRBJ1-4, the V gene TRBV3-1; D remains unclear. CDR3 length: 12 amino acids. Germline loops: CDR1 LGHDT, CDR2 YNNKEL (reference sequence). The ends were cut back, 0 bases at V and 8 bases at J, with 4 bases in the middle. The CDR3 loop reads CASSQEEEKLFF. The CDR3 bases are TGTGCCAGCAGCCAAGAGGAGGAAAAACTGTTTTTT.

The CDR3 loop reads CSAREVAASGELFF. The CDR3 region has the DNA TGCAGTGCTAGAGAGGTGGCAGCCTCGGGGGAGCTGTTTTTT. This chain joins TRBV20-1 and TRBJ2-2; D remains ambiguous. The CDR3 covers 14 residues. The V gene's germline CDR1 is DFQATT and CDR2 SNEGSKA (reference sequence). V was trimmed by 0 bases and J by 8 bases, leaving 13 bases between them.

Ten or more counts support this clonotype. The chain joins TRBV5-1 to TRBJ2-7, with D possibly matching TRBD1 (6 bases). V was trimmed by 4 bases and J by 7 bases, leaving 15 bases between them. Germline CDR1 is SGHRS and CDR2 is YFSETQ. This CDR3 has 13 amino acids. In DNA form, the CDR3 reads TGCGCCAGCAGCCCGGGACAATCGGGGGAGCAGTACTTC. Translation: CASSPGQSGEQYF.

Notes on this clonotype: The conserved final phenylalanine or tryptophan is absent from the CDR3, which likely points to a read error. No DNA is shown, since the ends of the CDR3 on it are uncertain; the CDR3 is the one TCRdb lists. The J gene is TRBJ2-3, the V gene TRBV28; TRBD1, the table's D call, lacks a check against the DNA. Germline V lookup: CDR1 MDHEN, CDR2 SYDVKM. The CDR3 extends over 17 residues, inclusive of both ends. CDR3 in amino acids: CASSLLAGLPREQYFGP.

This clonotype came up many times. The gene calls are TRBV10-3 and TRBJ2-7; D ambiguous. CDR3 length: 12 amino acids. Trimming removed 5 bases from V and 4 bases from J, with 9 bases in between. Germline CDR1 is ENHRY and CDR2 is SYGVKD. This chain's CDR3 is CAISPVAYEQYF. The CDR3 coding sequence is TGTGCCATCAGTCCCGTAGCTTACGAGCAGTACTTC.

This clonotype has ten or more counts. The V gene is TRBV20-1, the J gene TRBJ1-5; D gene uncertain. From germline, CDR1 is DFQATT and CDR2 SNEGSKA (reference sequence). The CDR3 is 14 amino acids. Trimming took off 3 bases at V and 2 bases at J, with 11 bases between the two ends. CDR3 sequence reads: CSASPTAGNQPQHF. The CDR3 DNA follows: TGCAGTGCTAGTCCTACGGCAGGCAATCAGCCCCAGCATTTT.

This clonotype was seen many times. This chain connects TRBV10-3 to TRBJ2-5; the match to TRBD2 covers 7 bases. This CDR3 contains 18 residues. CDR1 is ENHRY and CDR2 is SYGVKD in the germline V gene. V lost 2 bases, J lost 4 bases, and 16 bases stayed unmatched. CDR3 protein: CAISEDFGGSPFRETQYF. CDR3 DNA sequence: TGTGCCATCAGTGAGGATTTTGGCGGGAGTCCTTTTAGAGAGACCCAGTACTTC.

This clonotype was seen a handful of times. This chain links TRBV7-9 with TRBJ2-6; 7 bases map to TRBD1. This CDR3 spans 17 amino acids. After removal of 5 bases from V and 0 bases from J, the junction contained 7 bases not matched to a gene. Germline V gene sequence: CDR1 SEHNR, CDR2 FQNEAQ (reference sequence). This CDR3 is CASSEQGPISGANVLTF. As DNA, the CDR3 is TGTGCCAGCAGCGAACAGGGGCCCATCTCTGGGGCCAACGTCCTGACTTTC.

The chain uses TRBV28 and TRBJ2-3; 11 bases agree with TRBD1. V lost 3 bases to trimming and J lost 1 base; unmatched junction nucleotides: 6. Germline-derived CDR1 and CDR2 are MDHEN and SYDVKM. The CDR3 runs to 17 residues. CDR3 nucleotide sequence: TGTGCCAGCAGTTTTGTGCCGGGACAGGGGGGCACAGATACGCAGTATTTT. It encodes CASSFVPGQGGTDTQYF.

This clonotype occurred many times. The chain employs TRBV6-1 and TRBJ2-7; no definite D call. Germline V gene sequence: CDR1 MNHNS, CDR2 SASEGT. The length of the CDR3 is 13 residues. V lost 6 bases and J 4 bases, leaving 13 bases between the germline ends. The CDR3 bases are TGTGCCAGCAGAGGAGAGGTACTTTACGAGCAGTACTTC. Protein sequence: CASRGEVLYEQYF.

This clonotype was observed a few times. J is TRBJ1-5 and V is TRBV7-9, with D possibly being TRBD1 (5 bases). Trimming pared 10 bases from V and 5 bases from J, leaving 15 bases between. Germline assignment: CDR1 SEHNR and CDR2 FQNEAQ (reference sequence). The CDR3 runs to 13 residues. The CDR3 protein is CATSGAGDQPQHF. In nucleotides, the CDR3 is TGTGCCACCTCTGGGGCGGGAGATCAGCCCCAGCATTTT.

The chain has TRBV20-1 and TRBJ1-2; 8 bases are shared with TRBD1. J was trimmed by 8 bases and V by 7 bases; bases with no gene match: 6. Per the germline V gene, CDR1 is DFQATT and CDR2 is SNEGSKA (reference sequence). The CDR3 covers 11 residues. The CDR3 protein is CSERQGRGYTF. DNA for the CDR3: TGCAGTGAACGACAGGGGCGAGGCTACACCTTC.